One TCR beta chain is described in this entry. The antigen remains undetermined. This entry is derived from a study of cytomegalovirus exposure and HLA in healthy donors. General observations from the study: Later analysis placed DRB1 highest and HLA-C lowest in TCR association rates, which differed by HLA locus. Most TCR beta V segments were productive about 90% or about 30% of the time in an earlier analysis. Reportedly, diagnosis of cytomegalovirus status by the classifier showed high specificity and sensitivity. TCR beta V- and J-gene trimming was later associated with a missense DCLRE1C variant.

Germline CDR1 is MGHRA and CDR2 is YSYEKL. CDR3 length equals 15 residues. With V trimmed by 1 base and J by 3 bases, 5 bases remained unmatched. The PCR made use of 60 Vbeta and 13 Jbeta primers. Here immunoSEQ multiplex PCR was the method, and the copy in TCRdb shows in-frame clones only, minus some. The profile shows approximately 110,000 clones, roughly four fifths of them singletons. The chain has TRBV4-1 and TRBJ2-7; 8 positions match TRBD1. The sequenced sample was PBMCs. The source of this sequence is a woman aged 18-30 years in good health and CMV-seronegative. The CDR3 DNA is TGCGCCAGCAGCCAAGGGCAGGGGGCGATCTACGAGCAGTACTTC. It translates to CASSQGQGAIYEQYF.